The next 28 T cell receptor beta chains were all read from a single sample in a study of T cell responses to AZD1222 COVID-19 vaccine. Assay used: immunoSEQ multiplex PCR; TCRdb lists only in-frame clones, some missing. The sample records around 130,000 clones, about 90% being singletons. The sequencing used peripheral blood, collected 28 days after the second dose of the MenACWY control vaccine. The receptors stem from an adult who received the MenACWY meningococcal vaccine as a control.

The chain uses TRBV18 and TRBJ1-3; the D gene is possibly TRBD1 (5 bases). The V end was cut by 3 bases, the J end by 2 bases, with 23 bases between. This CDR3 region has 19 residues. Germline lookup yields CDR1 KGHSH and CDR2 LQKENI. CDR3 coding DNA: TGTGCCAGCTCACCCCTCTCTGGGGGGAACAAGTACGCTGGAAACACCATATATTTT. Its translation is CASSPLSGGNKYAGNTIYF.

This chain uses TRBV6-2 or TRBV6-3 with TRBJ2-1; TRBD2 agrees at 10 bases. After removal of 5 bases from V and 8 bases from J, the junction contained 18 bases not matched to a gene. CDR1 and CDR2 (germline): MNHEY, SVGEGT. CDR3 size: 18 residues. The CDR3 nucleotides read TGTGCCAGCAGTCTCCCTCGTCCAGCGGGGGGGACGGTCGATGAGCAGTTCTTC. Protein: CASSLPRPAGGTVDEQFF.

This clone was found once. The chain joins TRBV7-8 to TRBJ1-4; D perhaps matches TRBD1 (5 bases). CDR3 length: 13 residues. The germline CDR1 and CDR2 sequences are SGHVS and FQNEAQ. V was shortened by 10 bases and J by 0 bases, with 9 bases between the two germline ends. The CDR3 here is CATQGATNEKLFF. Written as DNA, the CDR3 is TGTGCCACCCAGGGTGCAACTAATGAAAAACTGTTTTTT.

This clone has only one observation. V gene TRBV5-1 combines with J gene TRBJ2-3, with D possibly called TRBD1 or TRBD2 (5 bases each). Trimming stripped 0 bases from V and 2 bases from J, with 13 bases between. The CDR3 has 16 amino acids. Per the germline V gene, CDR1 is SGHRS and CDR2 is YFSETQ. CDR3 region: CASSLEGRADTDTQYF. The DNA of the CDR3 is TGCGCCAGCAGCTTGGAGGGGCGGGCGGACACAGATACGCAGTATTTT.

CDR3 DNA: TGTGCCAGCAGTTACCCTCCGGGACAGGGTGCAGATACGCAGTATTTT. This translates into CASSYPPGQGADTQYF. The chain couples TRBV6-2 or TRBV6-3 to TRBJ2-3; 9 bases match TRBD1. After removal of 2 bases from V and 4 bases from J, the junction contained 7 bases not matched to a gene. CDR3 length: 16 residues. Germline V lookup: CDR1 MNHEY, CDR2 SVGEGT.

This clone was picked up a small number of times. The V call is TRBV7-3, the J call TRBJ2-3; D may be TRBD2 (6 bases). V lost 5 bases to trimming and J lost 6 bases, with 15 bases between them. CDR3 length: 14 amino acids. The V gene's germline CDR1 is SGHTA and CDR2 FQGTGA. The CDR3: CASSGGQAGDTQYF. CDR3 DNA sequence: TGTGCCAGCAGCGGAGGGCAGGCAGGGGATACGCAGTATTTT.

V gene TRBV11-2 combines with J gene TRBJ2-3; D gene ambiguous. Germline CDR1 and CDR2: SGHAT and FQNNGV. The CDR3 extends over 13 amino acids. Trimming shortened V by 6 bases and J by 5 bases, and 12 bases separated the two germline ends. The CDR3 coding sequence is TGTGCCAGCAGGAGACGTCTTCTAGATACGCAGTATTTT. Amino acid sequence: CASRRRLLDTQYF.

The CDR3 DNA reads as TGCAGTGCTAGTCCTGGAGCCGCCCTAGCCAAAAACATTCAGTACTTC. Its translation: CSASPGAALAKNIQYF. The chain employs TRBV20-1 and TRBJ2-4, with D uncertain. Trimming took 3 bases from V and 0 from J, leaving 15 bases between them. Germline V gene sequence: CDR1 DFQATT, CDR2 SNEGSKA (reference sequence). CDR3 length: 16 amino acids.

The chain carries TRBV11-3 and TRBJ2-3, with D possibly being TRBD2 (5 bases). This CDR3 spans 13 amino acids. Trimming removed 5 bases from V and 9 bases from J, with 15 bases in between. The germline CDR1 and CDR2 sequences are SGHNT and YENEEA. CDR3: CASSPTDSWTQYF. The DNA of the CDR3 is TGTGCCAGCAGCCCCACGGACTCGTGGACGCAGTATTTT.

The rearrangement links TRBV12-3 or TRBV12-4 to TRBJ2-1; TRBD1 matches 8 bases. V was clipped by 7 bases and J by 8 bases; unmatched bases: 7. This CDR3 comprises 13 residues. The CDR3 sequence is CASTGGEPDEQFF. The CDR3 coding sequence is TGTGCCAGCACAGGGGGCGAACCCGATGAGCAGTTCTTC.

The chain couples TRBV4-3 to TRBJ2-3; D may be TRBD1 (6 bases). Trimming took 0 bases from V and 5 from J, leaving 15 bases between them. The CDR3 sequence is 16 residues long. Germline V lookup: CDR1 LGHNA, CDR2 YSLEER. The CDR3 sequence is CASSQDRAGAGDTQYF. CDR3 bases: TGCGCCAGCAGCCAAGATCGGGCAGGGGCCGGAGATACGCAGTATTTT.

V is TRBV2 and J is TRBJ1-6, with 7 bases matching TRBD1. Trimming at V came to 3 bases and at J to 6 bases, leaving 2 bases not matched to a gene. The CDR3 consists of 14 residues. The germline V gene has CDR1 SNHLY and CDR2 FYNNEI. The CDR3 DNA reads as TGTGCCAGCAGTGAGGGACAGCCTAATTCACCCCTCCACTTT. Its translation: CASSEGQPNSPLHF.

The V call is TRBV11-2, the J call TRBJ2-5; 7 nucleotides agree with TRBD2. The CDR3 has 16 amino acids. The germline V gene encodes CDR1 SGHAT and CDR2 FQNNGV. V shed 4 bases and J 4 bases; nucleotides not matched to a gene: 12. CDR3 residues: CASSSNSGSVRETQYF. CDR3 nucleotides: TGTGCCAGCAGCTCAAATAGCGGGTCAGTGAGAGAGACCCAGTACTTC. Variable domain in full (rest from reference TRBV11-2 and TRBJ2-5): EAGVAQSPRYKIIEKRQSVAFWCNPISGHATLYWYQQILGQGPKLLIQFQNNGVVDDSQLPKDRFSAERLKGVDSTLKIQPAKLEDSAVYLCASSSNSGSVRETQYFGPGTRLLVL.

J is TRBJ1-2 and V is TRBV29-1; the match to TRBD1 covers 9 bases. The V and J ends lost 5 bases and 8 bases, in that order; junction bases with no gene match: 3. The CDR3 totals 11 residues. Looked up from germline, CDR1 is SQVTM and CDR2 is ANQGSEA. CDR3 bases: TGCAGCGTTTGGACAGGGGAAGGCTACACCTTC. This translates into CSVWTGEGYTF.

This clone has a handful of counts. This rearrangement joins TRBV21-1 to TRBJ1-4. TRBV21-1 is an annotated pseudogene. The CDR3 consists of 17 residues. CDR3 loop: CASSRGRAPRLVGKLFF. The CDR3 DNA reads TGTGCCAGCAGCAGGGGGAGGGCCCCCCGGCTAGTGGGAAAACTGTTTTTT.

There are a few counts of this clone. CDR3: CASSLGLAGVSDTQYF. CDR3 sequence (DNA): TGTGCCAGCAGCTTAGGGCTAGCGGGAGTGTCAGATACGCAGTATTTT. The chain links TRBV7-8 to TRBJ2-3; 10 bases are a match to TRBD2. Trimming cost V 1 base and J 4 bases; bases outside gene matches: 5. The germline V gene encodes CDR1 SGHVS and CDR2 FQNEAQ. The CDR3 contains 16 residues. The whole variable domain, remainder taken from reference TRBV7-8 and TRBJ2-3, is GAGVSQSPRYKVAKRGQDVALRCDPISGHVSLFWYQQALGQGPEFLTYFQNEAQLDKSGLPSDRFFAERPEGSVSTLKIQRTQQEDSAVYLCASSLGLAGVSDTQYFGPGTRLTVL.

CDR3 nucleotides: TGTGCCAGCAGAGCTCGGGGGGACAGGGTCGTGAATGAGCAGTTCTTC. Amino acids: CASRARGDRVVNEQFF. The chain links TRBV2 to TRBJ2-1, with TRBD1 matching over 9 bases. From germline, CDR1 is SNHLY and CDR2 FYNNEI. This CDR3 is built from 16 residues. Trimming cost V 6 bases and J 7 bases; bases outside gene matches: 13.

The genes are TRBV11-1 and TRBJ1-2; 10 nucleotides line up with TRBD1. Germline assignment: CDR1 SGHAT and CDR2 FQDESV (reference sequence). This CDR3 spans 14 amino acids. The V and J ends lost 3 bases and 4 bases, in that order; junction bases with no gene match: 2. The CDR3 protein is CASSLTGGSYGYTF. CDR3 in DNA: TGTGCCAGCAGCTTGACAGGGGGCTCCTATGGCTACACCTTC.

A note on this clone: An end of the junction does not agree with germline; a read error may underlie this. The chain uses TRBV7-8 and TRBJ2-7; a possible D gene is TRBD2 (5 bases). The CDR3 sequence is 17 residues long. In germline, CDR1 is SGHVS, CDR2 FQNEAQ. Here the CDR3 reads CASTLEMGVSISYEQYF. The CDR3 bases are TGTGCCAGCACCTTAGAGATGGGAGTCAGTATCTCCTACGAGCAGTACTTC.

The CDR3 region has the DNA TGTGCCAGCAGTGAACTGGGGGCCTGGAACACCGGGGAGCTGTTTTTT. This encodes CASSELGAWNTGELFF. The V call is TRBV2, the J call TRBJ2-2, with a possible D match to TRBD1 (6 bases). CDR1 and CDR2 (germline): SNHLY, FYNNEI. V lost 2 bases, J lost 1 base, and 11 bases lay in between. The CDR3 extends over 16 amino acids.

This clone was counted many times. V and J are TRBV24-1 and TRBJ1-1; possible D gene TRBD1, 5 bases. Germline CDR1 is KGHDR and CDR2 is SFDVKD. V lost 5 bases to trimming and J lost 3 bases, with 15 bases between them. The CDR3 spans 15 residues. The CDR3 is CATSGLGGTDTEAFF. In DNA form, the CDR3 reads TGTGCCACCAGTGGTCTTGGAGGGACCGACACTGAAGCTTTCTTT.

The V gene is TRBV9, the J gene TRBJ2-2; 8 bases map to TRBD1. Germline V gene lookup returns CDR1 SGDLS and CDR2 YYNGEE. The CDR3 has 16 residues. V dropped 0 bases and J dropped 5; count of bases not matched to a gene: 6. The CDR3 DNA follows: TGTGCCAGCAGCGTAGCCGGGACAGGCGAAACCGGGGAGCTGTTTTTT. This translates into CASSVAGTGETGELFF.

The CDR3 protein is CASSYSRQGDEKLFF. Written as DNA, the CDR3 is TGTGCCAGCAGTTACTCGCGACAGGGGGATGAAAAACTGTTTTTT. The gene calls are TRBV6-5 and TRBJ1-4, with TRBD1 matching 9 bases. With V trimmed by 0 bases and J by 6 bases, 2 bases remained unmatched. The CDR3 sequence is 15 residues long. The V gene's germline CDR1 is MNHEY and CDR2 SVGAGI.

V and J are TRBV5-6 and TRBJ2-2, with D possibly being TRBD2 (6 bases). The V gene lost 5 bases and the J gene lost 4 bases, with 18 bases spanning the gap. CDR3 length: 16 residues. In germline, CDR1 is SGHDT, CDR2 YYEEEE. In DNA, the CDR3 is TGTGCCAGCAGGTCTGGAGGGCCCCGGGGCACCGGGGAGCTGTTTTTT. It yields the protein CASRSGGPRGTGELFF.

The chain uses TRBV7-2 and TRBJ2-5; maybe TRBD2 (5 bases). The CDR3 sequence is 14 residues long. The germline V and J ends were trimmed by 5 bases and 4 bases, with 14 bases remaining between them. Germline V gene data show CDR1 as SGHTA and CDR2 as FQGNSA. In nucleotides, the CDR3 is TGTGCCAGCAGCCTTGAGGGAACAACAGAGACCCAGTACTTC. It codes for CASSLEGTTETQYF.

This chain connects TRBV7-2 to TRBJ2-3; a possible D gene is TRBD2 (6 bases). CDR1 is SGHTA, CDR2 FQGNSA, per germline. This CDR3 comprises 17 residues. Trimming took 2 bases from V and 8 from J, leaving 23 bases between them. This CDR3 reads CASSLSPLRWAGSTQYF. CDR3 DNA sequence: TGTGCCAGCAGCTTAAGCCCGTTAAGGTGGGCGGGGAGTACGCAGTATTTT.

The chain joins TRBV3-1 (or the pseudogene TRBV3-2) to TRBJ1-1, with D possibly TRBD1 on 5 matching bases. The V gene lost 2 bases and the J gene lost 2 bases, with 12 bases spanning the gap. The V gene's germline CDR1 is LGHDT and CDR2 YNNKEL (reference sequence). This CDR3 has 15 amino acids. The CDR3 DNA reads as TGTGCCAGCAGCCAACAGGGCACCGGTAACACTGAAGCTTTCTTT. Its protein is CASSQQGTGNTEAFF.

DNA for the CDR3: TGTGCCAGAAACTCTAGCGGGGGGTTGCATGAGCAGTTCTTC. Amino acid sequence: CARNSSGGLHEQFF. The chain combines TRBV21-1 with TRBJ2-1; TRBD2, the table's D call, lacks a check against the DNA. TRBV21-1 corresponds to a pseudogene. The length of the CDR3 is 14 residues.